These 22 T cell receptor beta chains came from one sample sequenced in a study of T cells in Graves' hyperthyroidism and ophthalmopathy. TCR beta CDR3 region amplification was performed from RNA transcripts. The primer set for the first-round RT-PCR of the TCR CDR3 was HTBI. Each CDR3 protein gets one entry after TCRdb re-called the multiplex PCR reads with MiXCR. The table has some 620,000 distinct CDR3 sequences, roughly 16% seen once. The sequenced material came from blood. The receptors here all came from a woman in her 30s with Graves' hyperthyroidism.

In its sample, this clonotype was seen many times. This chain links TRBV5-1 with TRBJ2-5; tentatively, D is TRBD2 (6 bases). From germline, CDR1 is SGHRS and CDR2 YFSETQ. This CDR3 is 15 amino acids long. Trimming removed 5 bases at V and 1 base at J, with 15 bases between. The CDR3 protein is CASRGSGYGQETQYF. In DNA form, the CDR3 reads TGCGCCAGCAGGGGGAGCGGGTATGGCCAAGAGACCCAGTACTTC. The variable domain in full, completed from reference TRBV5-1 and TRBJ2-5, reads KAGVTQTPRYLIKTRGQQVTLSCSPISGHRSVSWYQQTPGQGLQFLFEYFSETQRNKGNFPGRFSGRQFSNSRSEMNVSTLELGDSALYLCASRGSGYGQETQYFGPGTRLLVL.

This clonotype was seen a handful of times. The rearrangement uses TRBV6-1 and TRBJ2-1; 9 nucleotides align to TRBD2. From germline, CDR1 is MNHNS and CDR2 SASEGT. With 7 bases clipped from V and 8 bases from J, the junction kept 12 bases outside the gene matches. The CDR3 extends over 15 amino acids. The CDR3 reads CASTFPGLASHEQFF. In nucleotides, the CDR3 is TGTGCCAGCACCTTTCCGGGACTAGCCTCCCATGAGCAGTTCTTC.

This clonotype was found many times. The rearrangement joins TRBV6-1 to TRBJ1-5; D gene unclear. Per germline, CDR1 MNHNS and CDR2 SASEGT. The CDR3 has 13 amino acids. V was shortened by 1 base and J by 3 bases, with 4 bases between the two germline ends. DNA of the CDR3: TGTGCCAGCAGTGAAGATCCCAATCAGCCCCAGCATTTT. It yields the protein CASSEDPNQPQHF.

This clonotype was detected many times. The chain is built from TRBV11-2 and TRBJ1-4; TRBD1 is a possible D gene (5 bases). The V gene's germline CDR1 is SGHAT and CDR2 FQNNGV. Trimming removed 6 bases from V and 8 bases from J, with 16 bases in between. CDR3 size: 14 residues. The CDR3 here is CASSRQPEGEKLFF. CDR3 in DNA: TGTGCCAGCAGTCGACAGCCAGAAGGCGAAAAACTGTTTTTT.

Ten or more counts support this clonotype. The chain recombines TRBV5-1 with TRBJ2-7, with a possible D match to TRBD1 (6 bases). The CDR3 consists of 14 residues. Trimming left V 7 bases short and J 2 bases short, with 16 bases between. In germline, CDR1 is SGHRS, CDR2 YFSETQ. The CDR3 bases are TGCGCCAGCGGCGACGACAGGTCAGCCTACGAGCAGTACTTC. Encoded protein: CASGDDRSAYEQYF.

This rearrangement joins TRBV7-9 to TRBJ2-5, with D maybe TRBD1 (5 bases). Germline values: CDR1 SEHNR, CDR2 FQNEAQ (reference sequence). This CDR3 has 15 amino acids. The V end lost 2 bases, the J end lost 3 bases, and 13 bases lay between the germline ends. This chain's CDR3 is CASSLPQGTKETQYF. As DNA, the CDR3 is TGTGCCAGCAGCTTACCCCAGGGAACAAAAGAGACCCAGTACTTC. Filled out from reference TRBV7-9 and TRBJ2-5, the complete variable domain reads DTGVSQNPRHKITKRGQNVTFRCDPISEHNRLYWYRQTLGQGPEFLTYFQNEAQLEKSRLLSDRFSAERPKGSFSTLEIQRTEQGDSAMYLCASSLPQGTKETQYFGPGTRLLVL.

The rearrangement joins TRBV4-1 to TRBJ1-5; no clear D. Between the trimmed V and J ends, which lost 3 bases and 6 bases, there was a span of 18 bases. The CDR3 contains 16 residues. Germline V gives CDR1 MGHRA, CDR2 YSYEKL. As DNA, the CDR3 is TGCGCCAGCAGCCAGCCGACGGAACACCATGGTCAGCCCCAGCATTTT. It yields the protein CASSQPTEHHGQPQHF.

This clonotype turned up a few times. The rearrangement links TRBV20-1 to TRBJ2-3, with 7 bases matching TRBD2. V dropped 5 bases and J dropped 2; count of bases not matched to a gene: 13. Germline CDR1 reads DFQATT; CDR2 reads SNEGSKA (reference sequence). The CDR3 has 16 amino acids. The CDR3 spells CSARSERGGDTDTQYF. CDR3 coding DNA: TGCAGTGCTCGATCCGAGCGGGGAGGGGACACAGATACGCAGTATTTT.

As for this clonotype: A read error may explain this, as a much larger clone is one base away. V and J are TRBV7-2 and TRBJ2-3; weak D call: TRBD2 (5 bases). Germline values: CDR1 SGHTA, CDR2 FQGNSA. Deletions cut 2 bases from V and 4 bases from J, with 16 bases between. The CDR3 has 16 residues. The CDR3 DNA is TGTGCCAGCAGCTTATTCCGGGGTTTAGGCGCAGATACGCAGTATTTT. It is translated as CASSLFRGLGADTQYF.

This clonotype was detected only a few times. The J gene is TRBJ1-6, the V gene TRBV7-8; D might be TRBD1 (5 bases). Germline V gene lookup returns CDR1 SGHVS and CDR2 FQNEAQ. The CDR3 spans 14 residues. Deletions cut 6 bases from V and 10 bases from J, with 16 bases between. As DNA, the CDR3 is TGTGCCAGCAGACCATTGACAGAGAGGTCACCCCTCCACTTT. Translation: CASRPLTERSPLHF. Full variable domain (outside the CDR3, taken from reference TRBV7-8 and TRBJ1-6): GAGVSQSPRYKVAKRGQDVALRCDPISGHVSLFWYQQALGQGPEFLTYFQNEAQLDKSGLPSDRFFAERPEGSVSTLKIQRTQQEDSAVYLCASRPLTERSPLHFGNGTRLTVT.

This chain connects TRBV2 to TRBJ2-7; D is possibly TRBD1 or TRBD2 (5 bases each). The germline V gene has CDR1 SNHLY and CDR2 FYNNEI. Deletions cut 8 bases from V and 6 bases from J, with 29 bases between. The CDR3 is 17 residues long. As DNA, the CDR3 is TGTGCCAGCCGCCCAGGGCACATCGGACCTGGGGGTCCCGAGCAGTACTTC. It is translated as CASRPGHIGPGGPEQYF.

This clonotype has at least ten counts. The rearrangement uses TRBV5-1 and TRBJ2-1, with 8 nucleotides matching TRBD2. The CDR3 runs to 17 residues. Germline assignment: CDR1 SGHRS and CDR2 YFSETQ. Unmatched junction bases numbered 12, after V lost 7 bases and J lost 0 bases. Here the CDR3 DNA reads TGCGCCAGCGGCGCCCCAATAAGCGGGAGCTCCTACAATGAGCAGTTCTTC. It specifies CASGAPISGSSYNEQFF.

This clonotype was recorded at least ten times. The rearrangement joins TRBV2 to TRBJ2-1, with a weak D call TRBD1 (5 bases). CDR3 length: 15 amino acids. V lost 6 bases, J lost 10 bases, and 22 bases lay in between. Germline CDR1 SNHLY, CDR2 FYNNEI. In nucleotides, the CDR3 is TGTGCCAGCAGGGAGTCACCCGCCCGATGGACAGAGCAGTTCTTC. This codes for CASRESPARWTEQFF.

This clonotype was observed many times. The chain uses TRBV30 and TRBJ2-1; TRBD2 agrees at 14 bases. CDR1 and CDR2 from the germline V gene are GTSNPN and SVGIG (reference sequence). The CDR3 is made up of 13 amino acids. Unmatched junction bases numbered 5, after V lost 1 base and J lost 15 bases. The CDR3 region is CAWSGGLAGVPFF. The CDR3 DNA reads as TGTGCCTGGAGTGGGGGACTAGCGGGGGTGCCGTTCTTC.

This clonotype was counted ten times or more. The chain links TRBV28 to TRBJ2-5; TRBD1 agrees at 7 bases. V shed 5 bases, J shed 7 bases, and the junction held 7 bases outside the gene matches. The CDR3 extends over 13 amino acids. Germline CDR1 MDHEN, CDR2 SYDVKM. The CDR3 sequence is CASSATGAATQYF. CDR3 DNA: TGTGCCAGCAGTGCTACAGGGGCCGCGACCCAGTACTTC.

The sample holds many counts of this clonotype. This chain connects TRBV4-1 to TRBJ2-7; no definite D call. The CDR3 runs 13 residues. V shed 1 base and J shed 6 bases, with 10 bases lying between them. Germline assignment: CDR1 MGHRA and CDR2 YSYEKL. This CDR3 reads CASSQGLGIEQYF. As DNA, the CDR3 is TGCGCCAGCAGCCAAGGCCTGGGGATCGAGCAGTACTTC.

This rearrangement joins TRBV20-1 to TRBJ2-5, with TRBD2 matching over 8 bases. The CDR3 length is 13 residues. J was trimmed by 3 bases and V by 1 base; bases with no gene match: 1. Germline V gene data show CDR1 as DFQATT and CDR2 as SNEGSKA (reference sequence). The chain's CDR3 is CSARAGGEETQYF. The CDR3 DNA reads TGCAGTGCTAGAGCGGGGGGGGAAGAGACCCAGTACTTC.

This clonotype was counted a few times. The CDR3: CASRGGTGDQETQYF. The CDR3, as DNA: TGTGCCAGCAGGGGTGGGACGGGGGACCAAGAGACCCAGTACTTC. This rearrangement joins TRBV7-3 to TRBJ2-5, with a possible D match to TRBD2 (6 bases). Germline CDR1 and CDR2: SGHTA and FQGTGA. Trimming cost V 6 bases and J 0 bases, with 14 bases left between them. The CDR3 is 15 residues long.

This clonotype has just a few counts. The chain joins TRBV6-1 to TRBJ1-2, with 8 bases that match TRBD1. Germline lookup yields CDR1 MNHNS and CDR2 SASEGT. The length of the CDR3 is 13 residues. V was pared by 6 bases and J by 8 bases, with 8 bases of the junction left unmatched. CDR3 sequence (DNA): TGTGCCAGCAGCCGGACAGGGTACTTGGGCTACACCTTC. Translating it yields CASSRTGYLGYTF.

This clonotype was seen many times. The chain employs TRBV11-1 and TRBJ2-3, with D tentatively TRBD2 (5 bases). V lost 2 bases and J 6 bases, leaving 21 bases between the germline ends. The CDR3 sequence is 17 residues long. Per the germline V gene, CDR1 is SGHAT and CDR2 is FQDESV (reference sequence). In DNA, the CDR3 is TGTGCCAGCAGCTTAAATCCGGGGTTAGGGTCTTTTGATACGCAGTATTTT. This encodes CASSLNPGLGSFDTQYF.

This clonotype appeared many times. The chain carries TRBV28 and TRBJ1-1; 8 bases fit TRBD1. V was clipped by 6 bases and J by 6 bases; unmatched bases: 6. Germline V gives CDR1 MDHEN, CDR2 SYDVKM. This CDR3 has 13 amino acids. The CDR3 reads CASSKTGVSEAFF. CDR3 coding DNA: TGTGCCAGCAGCAAGACAGGGGTTTCTGAAGCTTTCTTT.

This sequence joins TRBV29-1 and TRBJ1-1, with 10 bases that match TRBD1. The ends lost 4 bases at V and 0 bases at J; junction bases unmatched: 5. There are 15 residues in the CDR3. CDR1 SQVTM and CDR2 ANQGSEA come from the germline V gene. The CDR3 loop reads CSVGQGAWMNTEAFF. CDR3 DNA sequence: TGCAGCGTTGGACAGGGGGCATGGATGAACACTGAAGCTTTCTTT. Together with reference TRBV29-1 and TRBJ1-1, the CDR3 gives the full variable domain: SAVISQKPSRDICQRGTSLTIQCQVDSQVTMMFWYRQQPGQSLTLIATANQGSEATYESGFVIDKFPISRPNLTFSTLTVSNMSPEDSSIYLCSVGQGAWMNTEAFFGQGTRLTVV.